Given below is one T cell receptor beta chain in context. The data belong to a study of cytomegalovirus exposure and HLA in healthy donors. V lost 7 bases, J lost 0 bases, and 14 bases lay in between. Germline CDR1 reads SQVTM; CDR2 reads ANQGSEA. This CDR3 has 14 amino acids. Measured with immunoSEQ multiplex PCR; TCRdb has only the in-frame clones, and not every one. The table has around 80,000 clones, about 95% seen once; the top ten hold 1.3%. The source material was PBMCs. The chain couples TRBV29-1 to TRBJ2-3, with D possibly matching TRBD1 (6 bases). This receptor was identified in a woman under 30 in good health and CMV-seronegative. The CDR3 nucleotides are TGCAGCGCAAACCCGGGACAAAGCACAGATACGCAGTATTTT. Amino acid sequence: CSANPGQSTDTQYF.